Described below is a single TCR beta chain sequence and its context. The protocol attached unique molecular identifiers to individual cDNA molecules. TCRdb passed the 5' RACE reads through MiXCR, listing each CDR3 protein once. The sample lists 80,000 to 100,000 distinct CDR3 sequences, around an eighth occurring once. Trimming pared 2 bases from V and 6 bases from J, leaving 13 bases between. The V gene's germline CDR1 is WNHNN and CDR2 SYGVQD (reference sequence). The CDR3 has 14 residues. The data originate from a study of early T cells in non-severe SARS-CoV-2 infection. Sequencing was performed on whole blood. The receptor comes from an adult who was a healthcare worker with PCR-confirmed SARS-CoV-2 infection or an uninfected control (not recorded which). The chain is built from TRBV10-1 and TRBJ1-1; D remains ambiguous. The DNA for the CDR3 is TGCGCCAGCAGTGAGACGATGTTGCACTCTGAAGCTTTCTTT. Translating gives CASSETMLHSEAFF.